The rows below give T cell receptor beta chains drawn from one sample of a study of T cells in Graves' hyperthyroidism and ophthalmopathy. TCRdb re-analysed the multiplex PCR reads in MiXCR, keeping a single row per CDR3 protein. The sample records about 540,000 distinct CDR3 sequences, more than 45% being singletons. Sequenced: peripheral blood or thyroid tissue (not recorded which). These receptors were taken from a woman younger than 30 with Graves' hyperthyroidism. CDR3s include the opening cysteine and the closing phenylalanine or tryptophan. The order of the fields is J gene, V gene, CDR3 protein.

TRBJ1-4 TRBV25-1 CASGQQGRNEKLFF
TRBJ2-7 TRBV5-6 CASSVELAASYEQYF
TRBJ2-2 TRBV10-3 CAISGPSGGANTGELFF
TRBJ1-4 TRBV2 CASSQSSYNEKLFF
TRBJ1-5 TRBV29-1 CSSHILMQPQHF
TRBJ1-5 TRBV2 CASEAGGRNEHF
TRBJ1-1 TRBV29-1 CSEQLRQGLAFF
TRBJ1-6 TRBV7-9 CASSARGPLHF
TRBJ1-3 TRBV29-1 CSPDRGAGNTIYF
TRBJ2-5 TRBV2 CASGTERDETQYF
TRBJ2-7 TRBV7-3 CASSLTYSYEQYF
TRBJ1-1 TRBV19 CASSIVGTGRIGEAFF
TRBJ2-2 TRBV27 CASSVPGLAGGPSTGELFF
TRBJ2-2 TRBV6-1 CASRGLAGADGELFF
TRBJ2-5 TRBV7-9 CASSPGTDQPQYF
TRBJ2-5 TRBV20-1 CSANGLSETQYF
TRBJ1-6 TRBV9 CASSLTGGRSYNSPLHF
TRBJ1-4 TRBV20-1 CSARDIPGATNEKLFF
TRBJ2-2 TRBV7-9 CASRPNNGELFF
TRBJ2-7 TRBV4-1 CASSQDPGLAGGNEQYF
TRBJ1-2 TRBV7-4 CASSSGGLGYTF
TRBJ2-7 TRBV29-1 CSGDRDGNEQYF
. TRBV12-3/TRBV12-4 CASSEVRAERADEQFF
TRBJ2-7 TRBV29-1 CSVEDGSRSYEQYF
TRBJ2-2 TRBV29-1 CSVSTGELFF
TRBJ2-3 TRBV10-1 CASSVTGVATDTQYF
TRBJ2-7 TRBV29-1 CSDDHIYEQYF
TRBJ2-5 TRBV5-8 CASSREGDATQYF
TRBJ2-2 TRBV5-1 CASSLVVTSGTGELFF
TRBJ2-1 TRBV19 CASSTTSGRLSYNEQFF
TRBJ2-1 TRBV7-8 CASSLRLDYNEQFF
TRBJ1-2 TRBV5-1 CASSSWGSPLDGYTF
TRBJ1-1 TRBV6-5 CASSYSGQLNTEAFF